The 20 T cell receptor beta chains below were found in one sample sequenced in a study of CD8 T cells in ankylosing spondylitis (dated 2017 in TCRdb). The library was made by 5' RACE. The sequencing machine was an Illumina HiSeq 2500. The public reads were run again by TCRdb, first through fastp at Q25 and then through MiXCR, and only productive beta chains were kept. Rows are unified per CDR3 protein, each entry keeping the most common DNA and genes. The sample records tens of thousands of distinct CDR3 sequences, 4.5% to 6% of which are singletons. Approximately 12% of the sample belongs to the ten largest clones. Sequences were obtained from blood, either unsorted or a sorted T cell fraction (not recorded which). These receptors all come from a male donor with ankylosing spondylitis or in good health (not recorded which).

Many counts were recorded for this clonotype. The V and J genes are TRBV12-3 or TRBV12-4 and TRBJ2-7, with TRBD1 as a possible D gene (5 bases). Deletions cut 0 bases from V and 3 bases from J, with 6 bases between. CDR3 size: 13 residues. The CDR3 DNA is TGTGCCAGCAGTTTAGCAGGGGACTACGAGCAGTACTTC. Protein sequence: CASSLAGDYEQYF.

This clonotype was counted at least ten times. The J gene is TRBJ2-5, the V gene TRBV6-1; D tentatively fits TRBD1 or TRBD2 (5 bases each). This CDR3 contains 13 residues. CDR1 MNHNS and CDR2 SASEGT come from the germline V gene. V lost 4 bases, J lost 5 bases, and 11 bases lay in between. The CDR3 nucleotides read TGTGCCAGCAGTGGTCGGGGCAGGGAGACCCAGTACTTC. Amino acids: CASSGRGRETQYF.

In this sample, this clonotype turned up many times. The chain employs TRBV20-1 and TRBJ2-5, with 7 bases identical to TRBD2. Germline V lookup: CDR1 DFQATT, CDR2 SNEGSKA (reference sequence). J was trimmed by 1 base and V by 0 bases; bases with no gene match: 2. This CDR3 comprises 14 residues. As DNA, the CDR3 is TGCAGTGCTAGAGATGGGGGGGGCCAAGAGACCCAGTACTTC. It encodes CSARDGGGQETQYF.

This clonotype was found many times. J is TRBJ2-7 and V is TRBV5-1, with 9 positions matching TRBD1. The V gene end was trimmed by 5 bases and the J gene end by 2 bases; junction bases not matched to a gene: 8. Germline CDR1 reads SGHRS; CDR2 reads YFSETQ. The CDR3 is 15 amino acids. Written as DNA, the CDR3 is TGCGCCAGCAGACCAACAGGGGGCACTCCCTACGAGCAGTACTTC. Its protein product is CASRPTGGTPYEQYF.

This clonotype has only a few counts. This sequence joins TRBV7-3 and TRBJ2-2; maybe TRBD2 (5 bases). Deletions cut 1 base from V and 6 bases from J, with 12 bases between. The CDR3 has 15 amino acids. CDR1 SGHTA and CDR2 FQGTGA come from the germline V gene. For the CDR3, the DNA is TGTGCCAGCAGCTTAATGGCTAGCTTTGCCGGGGAGCTGTTTTTT. Translating it yields CASSLMASFAGELFF.

This clonotype occurred many times. This sequence joins TRBV11-2 and TRBJ2-2; D not resolved. The germline gives CDR1 SGHAT, CDR2 FQNNGV. Between the trimmed V and J ends, which lost 2 bases and 3 bases, there was a span of 13 bases. The CDR3 has 16 residues. CDR3 bases: TGTGCCAGCAGCTTATCCCGTAGGCTCCACACCGGGGAGCTGTTTTTT. Translating it yields CASSLSRRLHTGELFF.

At least ten counts were recorded for this clonotype. The chain carries TRBV5-1 and TRBJ1-1; 7 nucleotides align to TRBD1. Losses at the gene ends were 1 base for V and 1 base for J; bases not matched to a gene: 4. The CDR3 has 15 residues. CDR1 and CDR2 (germline): SGHRS, YFSETQ. CDR3 sequence reads: CASSLTDRANTEAFF. CDR3 DNA sequence: TGCGCCAGCAGCTTGACCGACAGGGCGAACACTGAAGCTTTCTTT.

This clonotype was seen many times. The V gene is TRBV3-1, the J gene TRBJ2-5; D is ambiguous. CDR3 size: 11 residues. Germline CDR1 is LGHDT and CDR2 is YNNKEL (reference sequence). The germline V and J ends were trimmed by 3 bases and 5 bases, with 4 bases remaining between them. The CDR3 is CASSQSETQYF. The CDR3 bases are TGTGCCAGCAGCCAGAGCGAGACCCAGTACTTC.

This clonotype showed up just a few times. The V call is TRBV5-6, the J call TRBJ2-6; TRBD1 might be the D (5 bases). With 4 bases removed from V and 0 bases from J, the gap between germline ends came to 17 bases. Germline CDR1 SGHDT, CDR2 YYEEEE. The CDR3 contains 18 residues. The CDR3 here is CASSEPQGFYSGANVLTF. The CDR3 DNA is TGTGCCAGCAGCGAGCCCCAGGGTTTTTACTCTGGGGCCAACGTCCTGACTTTC.

In its sample, this clonotype was seen many times. This chain uses TRBV5-1 with TRBJ2-7; D not certain. V lost 5 bases, J lost 1 base, and 13 bases lay in between. CDR1 and CDR2 (germline): SGHRS, YFSETQ. The CDR3 sequence is 14 residues long. The DNA for the CDR3 is TGCGCCAGCAGAATAGTTCTAAATTCCTACGAGCAGTACTTC. It translates to CASRIVLNSYEQYF. The full variable domain, rest sourced from reference TRBV5-1 and TRBJ2-7, is KAGVTQTPRYLIKTRGQQVTLSCSPISGHRSVSWYQQTPGQGLQFLFEYFSETQRNKGNFPGRFSGRQFSNSRSEMNVSTLELGDSALYLCASRIVLNSYEQYFGPGTRLTVT.

At least ten counts were recorded for this clonotype. The CDR3 loop is CASSVGLAGLEQYF. The CDR3 bases are TGTGCCAGCAGTGTAGGTCTAGCGGGACTCGAGCAGTACTTC. The genes are TRBV25-1 and TRBJ2-7, with 9 bases identical to TRBD2. Unmatched junction bases numbered 7, after V lost 4 bases and J lost 6 bases. Germline-derived CDR1 and CDR2 are MGHDK and SYGVNS. The CDR3 is 14 residues long.

This clonotype was counted ten times or more. The chain carries TRBV18 and TRBJ2-1, with a tentative D call TRBD2 (5 bases). CDR1 KGHSH and CDR2 LQKENI come from the germline V gene. V lost 5 bases and J 9 bases, leaving 17 bases between the germline ends. CDR3 length equals 14 residues. DNA of the CDR3: TGTGCCAGCTCATCTCCGGGATTTGGGATTGAGCAGTTCTTC. Its translation is CASSSPGFGIEQFF. Looking up the rest from reference TRBV18 and TRBJ2-1 gives the full variable domain: NAGVMQNPRHLVRRRGQEARLRCSPMKGHSHVYWYRQLPEEGLKFMVYLQKENIIDESGMPKERFSAEFPKEGPSILRIQQVVRGDSAAYFCASSSPGFGIEQFFGPGTRLTVL.

Sample share makes this clonotype medium-sized (0.01 to 0.1%). The chain couples TRBV20-1 to TRBJ1-1, with D possibly being TRBD1 (6 bases). Germline CDR1 is DFQATT and CDR2 is SNEGSKA (reference sequence). The CDR3 covers 13 residues. The germline V and J ends were trimmed by 5 bases and 0 bases, with 10 bases remaining between them. CDR3 region: CSARRTVNTEAFF. In DNA, the CDR3 is TGCAGTGCTCGTCGGACAGTGAACACTGAAGCTTTCTTT.

This clonotype was seen repeatedly, ten times or more. In nucleotides, the CDR3 is TGCAGGGGACGGGCGAATGAGCAGTTCTTC. Translation: CRGRANEQFF. The rearrangement links TRBV20-1 to TRBJ2-1; D is tentatively TRBD1 or TRBD2 (5 bases each). The CDR3 extends over 10 amino acids. Germline-derived CDR1 and CDR2 are DFQATT and SNEGSKA (reference sequence).

As for this clonotype: Sequence at one end of the junction differs from germline and may be a read error. The J gene is TRBJ1-1, the V gene TRBV18; unclear D gene. The CDR3 extends over 14 amino acids. The germline CDR1 and CDR2 sequences are KGHSH and LQKENI. DNA of the CDR3: TGTGCCAGCTCACTTAGGCAAATGAACGCTGAAGCTTTCTTT. The encoded protein is CASSLRQMNAEAFF.

This clonotype has ten or more counts. This chain connects TRBV4-2 to TRBJ2-3; D is perhaps TRBD1 (5 bases). CDR1 and CDR2 from the germline V gene are LGHNA and YNFKEQ. V was pared by 1 base and J by 5 bases, with 16 bases between. The CDR3 consists of 16 residues. CDR3 sequence: CASSQGSSRTGDTQYF. The CDR3 region has the DNA TGTGCCAGCAGCCAAGGTAGTAGCCGTACAGGAGATACGCAGTATTTT.

This clonotype was seen repeatedly, ten times or more. The V and J genes are TRBV6-2 or TRBV6-3 and TRBJ2-6; no firm D call. The germline CDR1 and CDR2 sequences are MNHEY and SVGEGT. V lost 8 bases to trimming and J lost 0 bases, with 8 bases between them. The CDR3 has 14 amino acids. The CDR3 region is CASQSFSGANVLTF. The CDR3 DNA sequence: TGTGCCAGCCAATCCTTCTCTGGGGCCAACGTCCTGACTTTC.

This clonotype was recorded at least ten times. The chain has TRBV27 and TRBJ2-7; no reliable D call. Germline assignment: CDR1 MNHEY and CDR2 SMNVEV (reference sequence). This CDR3 is 13 amino acids long. Deletions cut 4 bases from V and 1 base from J, with 8 bases between. DNA of the CDR3: TGTGCCAGCAGTTCGGGCGCATCCTACGAGCAGTACTTC. It is translated as CASSSGASYEQYF.

This clonotype was detected ten times or more. This chain uses TRBV18 with TRBJ2-3; TRBD1 might be the D (5 bases). V was clipped by 2 bases and J by 0 bases, with 6 bases between them. The CDR3 is 14 amino acids. Germline V gene data show CDR1 as KGHSH and CDR2 as LQKENI. The CDR3 nucleotides read TGTGCCAGCTCACCAGGGGCGAGCACAGATACGCAGTATTTT. It codes for CASSPGASTDTQYF.

This clonotype was seen many times. This sequence joins TRBV7-3 and TRBJ2-1, with D possibly matching TRBD2 (6 bases). The V and J ends lost 0 bases and 3 bases respectively, with 6 bases between them. CDR1 and CDR2 (germline): SGHTA, FQGTGA. This CDR3 is built from 14 residues. CDR3 region: CASSLTGGYNEQFF. CDR3 nucleotide sequence: TGTGCCAGCAGCTTAACGGGGGGCTACAATGAGCAGTTCTTC.